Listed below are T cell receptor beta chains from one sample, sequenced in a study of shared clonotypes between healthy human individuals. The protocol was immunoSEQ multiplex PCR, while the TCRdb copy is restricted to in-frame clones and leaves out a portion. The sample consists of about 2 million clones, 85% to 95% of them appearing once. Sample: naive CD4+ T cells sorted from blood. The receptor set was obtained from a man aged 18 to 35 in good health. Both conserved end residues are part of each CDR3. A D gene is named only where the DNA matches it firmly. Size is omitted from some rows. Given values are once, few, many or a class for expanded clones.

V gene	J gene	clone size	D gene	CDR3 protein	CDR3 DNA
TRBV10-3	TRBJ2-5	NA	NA	CAISGPTGPGEVKTQYF	TGTGCCATCAGTGGGCCTACCGGACCCGGCGAGGTTAAGACCCAGTACTTC
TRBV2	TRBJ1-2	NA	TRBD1	CASRTGTGGSYTF	TGTGCCAGCAGAACCGGGACAGGGGGGTCCTACACCTTC
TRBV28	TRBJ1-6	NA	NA	CASTPSGNSPLHF	TGTGCCAGCACACCATCGGGGAATTCACCCCTCCACTTT
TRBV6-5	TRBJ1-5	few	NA	CATRDSNQPQHF	TGTGCCACCAGGGATAGCAATCAGCCCCAGCATTTT
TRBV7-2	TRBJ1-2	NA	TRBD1	CASSRGQGSGYTF	TGTGCCAGCAGCCGCGGACAGGGAAGTGGCTACACCTTC
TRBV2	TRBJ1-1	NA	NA	CASSEALRRNEAFF	TGTGCCAGCAGTGAAGCGCTTCGACGTAATGAAGCTTTCTTT
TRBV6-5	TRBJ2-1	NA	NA	CASGDPRRNEQFF	TGTGCCAGCGGGGACCCCAGGAGGAATGAGCAGTTCTTC
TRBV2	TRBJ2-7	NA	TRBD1	CASSEDGTGGFYEQYF	TGTGCCAGCAGTGAAGACGGGACAGGGGGTTTCTACGAGCAGTACTTC
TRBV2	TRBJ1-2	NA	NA	CASSRKDGYTF	TGTGCCAGCAGTAGGAAAGATGGCTACACCTTC
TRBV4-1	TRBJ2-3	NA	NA	CASGQGRRDTDTQYF	TGCGCCAGCGGCCAAGGCCGCAGGGACACAGATACGCAGTATTTT
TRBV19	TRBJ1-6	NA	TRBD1	CASSIRDRGGPLHF	TGTGCCAGTAGTATTCGAGACAGGGGAGGACCCCTCCACTTT
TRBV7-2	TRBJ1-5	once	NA	CASSLDTGRGPQHF	TGTGCCAGCAGCTTAGATACGGGGAGAGGGCCCCAGCATTTT
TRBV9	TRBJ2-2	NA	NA	CASKQTGTGELFF	TGTGCCAGCAAACAGACGGGGACCGGGGAGCTGTTTTTT
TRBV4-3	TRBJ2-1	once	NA	CASSPSGRSIDEQFF	TGCGCCAGCAGCCCAAGCGGACGTAGCATCGATGAGCAGTTCTTC
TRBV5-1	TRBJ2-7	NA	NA	CASSVLQGPYEQYF	TGCGCCAGCAGCGTTTTGCAGGGGCCGTACGAGCAGTACTTC
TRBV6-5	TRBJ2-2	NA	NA	CASRRGGTGELFF	TGTGCCAGCAGGAGGGGGGGCACCGGGGAGCTGTTTTTT
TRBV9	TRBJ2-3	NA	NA	CASSVTSSTDTQYF	TGTGCCAGCAGCGTCACAAGTAGCACAGATACGCAGTATTTT
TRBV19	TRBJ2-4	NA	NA	CASSIDTGIPKNIQYF	TGTGCCAGTAGTATAGATACAGGGATACCCAAAAACATTCAGTACTTC
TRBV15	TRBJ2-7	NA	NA	CATSRDRQGQHEQYF	TGTGCCACCAGCAGAGATAGGCAGGGGCAACACGAGCAGTACTTC
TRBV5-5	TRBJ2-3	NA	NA	CASSLNFPASTDTQYF	TGTGCCAGCAGCTTAAACTTCCCAGCTAGCACAGATACGCAGTATTTT
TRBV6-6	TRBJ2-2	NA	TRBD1	CASSTSQGSTGELFF	TGTGCCAGCAGCACCTCACAGGGGAGCACCGGGGAGCTGTTTTTT
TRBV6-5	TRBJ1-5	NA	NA	CASKRDKNSNQPQHF	TGTGCCAGCAAGCGGGACAAGAATAGCAATCAGCCCCAGCATTTT
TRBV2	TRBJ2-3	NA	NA	CASSESRVTDTQYF	TGTGCCAGCAGTGAAAGCAGGGTCACAGATACGCAGTATTTT
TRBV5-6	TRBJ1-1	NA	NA	CASSLEGGTSEAFF	TGTGCCAGCAGCTTGGAGGGTGGGACAAGTGAAGCTTTCTTT
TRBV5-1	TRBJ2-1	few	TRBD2	CASSLSAGGTVNNEQFF	TGCGCCAGCAGCTTGTCAGCGGGAGGTACTGTTAACAATGAGCAGTTCTTC
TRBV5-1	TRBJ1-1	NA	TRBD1	CASSPRDRETEAFF	TGCGCCAGCAGCCCACGGGACAGGGAAACTGAAGCTTTCTTT
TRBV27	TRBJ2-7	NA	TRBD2	CASSPLAGHLSYEQYF	TGTGCCAGCAGTCCCCTAGCGGGGCACCTCTCCTACGAGCAGTACTTC
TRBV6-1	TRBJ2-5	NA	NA	CASSEQGRETQYF	TGTGCCAGCAGTGAACAGGGAAGAGAGACCCAGTACTTC
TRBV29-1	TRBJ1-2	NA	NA	CSATDGSLLGYTF	TGCAGCGCTACCGACGGATCCCTCCTGGGCTACACCTTC
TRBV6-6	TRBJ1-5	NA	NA	CASIVDSNQPQHF	TGTGCCAGCATTGTTGATAGCAATCAGCCCCAGCATTTT
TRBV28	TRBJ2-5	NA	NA	CASSFLQLQETQYF	TGTGCCAGCAGTTTTTTACAGTTACAAGAGACCCAGTACTTC
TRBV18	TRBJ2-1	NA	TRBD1	CASSRWTGGYNEQFF	TGTGCCAGCTCACGCTGGACAGGGGGCTACAATGAGCAGTTCTTC
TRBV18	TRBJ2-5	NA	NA	CASSGETQYF	TGTGCCAGCTCTGGCGAGACCCAGTACTTC
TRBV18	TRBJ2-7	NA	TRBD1	CASSPPGTASYEQYF	TGTGCCAGCTCACCACCGGGGACAGCGAGCTACGAGCAGTACTTC
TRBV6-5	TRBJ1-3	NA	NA	CASSRDTSGRYTIYF	TGTGCCAGCAGCCGGGACACCTCCGGAAGGTACACCATATATTTT
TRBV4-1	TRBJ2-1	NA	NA	CASSQDVPTYNEQFF	TGCGCCAGCAGCCAAGATGTCCCGACATACAATGAGCAGTTCTTC
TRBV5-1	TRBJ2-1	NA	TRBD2	CASSSTPGLAYNEQFF	TGCGCCAGCAGCTCGACTCCGGGACTAGCGTACAATGAGCAGTTCTTC
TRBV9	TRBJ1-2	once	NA	CASSVTSRTGLSGGYTF	TGTGCCAGCAGCGTTACTTCTAGGACGGGTTTGAGCGGTGGCTACACCTTC
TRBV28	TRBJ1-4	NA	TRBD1	CASSLGDRSEKLFF	TGTGCCAGCAGTTTAGGGGACAGGAGTGAAAAACTGTTTTTT
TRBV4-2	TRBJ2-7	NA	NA	CASSQDKGSSYEQYF	TGTGCCAGCAGCCAAGATAAGGGCAGCTCCTACGAGCAGTACTTC
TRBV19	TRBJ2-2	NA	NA	CASSPGSTTGELFF	TGTGCCAGTTCGCCGGGCAGTACAACCGGGGAGCTGTTTTTT
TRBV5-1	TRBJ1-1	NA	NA	CASSPGLNTEAFF	TGCGCCAGCAGCCCCGGCCTGAACACTGAAGCTTTCTTT
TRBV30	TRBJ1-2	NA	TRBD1	CAWSRTGAYGYTF	TGTGCCTGGAGTAGGACAGGTGCATATGGCTACACCTTC
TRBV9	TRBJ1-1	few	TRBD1	CASSVGDRVGAFF	TGTGCCAGCAGCGTGGGGGACAGGGTGGGAGCTTTCTTT
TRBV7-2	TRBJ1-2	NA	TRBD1	CASSPGQGAFGYTF	TGTGCCAGCAGCCCGGGACAGGGGGCGTTCGGCTACACCTTC
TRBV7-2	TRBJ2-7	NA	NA	CASSLGGVKGPHEQYF	TGTGCCAGCAGCTTAGGCGGAGTAAAGGGTCCCCACGAGCAGTACTTC
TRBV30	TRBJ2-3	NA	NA	CAYSGGQDTQYF	TGTGCCTACTCGGGGGGCCAAGATACGCAGTATTTT
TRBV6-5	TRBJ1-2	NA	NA	CASSYSNRLMRGYTF	TGTGCCAGCAGTTACTCAAACAGACTAATGCGGGGCTACACCTTC
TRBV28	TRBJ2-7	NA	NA	CASRQDSLGLYEQYF	TGTGCCAGCAGACAGGACTCCCTAGGCCTCTACGAGCAGTACTTC
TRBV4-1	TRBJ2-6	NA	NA	CASSPPSGANVLTF	TGCGCCAGCAGCCCTCCGTCTGGGGCCAACGTCCTGACTTTC
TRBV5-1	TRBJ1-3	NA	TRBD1	CASSRGQGQGNTIYF	TGCGCCAGCAGCCGTGGACAGGGACAAGGAAACACCATATATTTT
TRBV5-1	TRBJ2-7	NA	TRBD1	CASSLEPGQSYEQYF	TGCGCCAGCAGCTTGGAACCGGGACAGTCCTACGAGCAGTACTTC
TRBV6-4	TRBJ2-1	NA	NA	CASIQGPPRRFF	TGTGCCAGCATTCAAGGACCTCCTCGGCGGTTCTTC
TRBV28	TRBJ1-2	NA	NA	CASTLPGAGGAGGYTF	TGTGCCAGCACCCTTCCGGGGGCTGGGGGCGCGGGTGGCTACACCTTC
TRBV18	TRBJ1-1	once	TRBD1	CASSQTGSTEAFF	TGTGCCAGCTCACAGACAGGGTCGACTGAAGCTTTCTTT
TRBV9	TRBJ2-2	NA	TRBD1	CASSDGPTGGSGELFF	TGTGCCAGCAGCGACGGCCCGACAGGGGGCTCCGGGGAGCTGTTTTTT
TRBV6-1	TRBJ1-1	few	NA	CASANTEAFF	TGTGCCAGCGCGAACACTGAAGCTTTCTTT
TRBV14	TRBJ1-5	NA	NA	CASSQEVRENNQPQHF	TGTGCCAGCAGCCAAGAAGTCCGGGAAAACAATCAGCCCCAGCATTTT